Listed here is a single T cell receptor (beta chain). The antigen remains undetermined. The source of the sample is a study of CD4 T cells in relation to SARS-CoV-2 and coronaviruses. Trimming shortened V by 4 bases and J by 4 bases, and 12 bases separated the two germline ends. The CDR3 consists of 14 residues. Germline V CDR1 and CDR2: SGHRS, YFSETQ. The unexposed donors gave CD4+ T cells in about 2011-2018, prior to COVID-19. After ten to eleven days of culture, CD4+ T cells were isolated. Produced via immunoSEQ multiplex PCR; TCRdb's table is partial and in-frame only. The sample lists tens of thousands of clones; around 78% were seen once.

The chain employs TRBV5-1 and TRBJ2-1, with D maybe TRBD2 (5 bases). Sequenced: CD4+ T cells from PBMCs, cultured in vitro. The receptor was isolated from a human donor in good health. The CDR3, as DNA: TGCGCCAGCAGCATTCAACTAGTATACAATGAGCAGTTCTTC. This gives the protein CASSIQLVYNEQFF.